This entry describes one T cell receptor beta chain. These data belong to a study of shared clonotypes between healthy human individuals. The data were produced by immunoSEQ multiplex PCR, yet TCRdb's version contains in-frame clones alone and is incomplete. Here the sample spans a few million clones, more than 90% being singletons. Germline V gene lookup returns CDR1 SGHRS and CDR2 YFSETQ. CDR3 length: 13 amino acids. Trimming cost V 4 bases and J 2 bases, with 9 bases left between them. This clonotype was obtained from a man between 18 and 35 years old in good health. The specimen sequenced was naive CD4+ T cells sorted from blood. Subset in this sample: CD45RA+ positively selected. The chain joins TRBV5-1 to TRBJ1-1, with D uncertain. The DNA for the CDR3 is TGCGCCAGCAGCAGGTCCGGTAACACTGAAGCTTTCTTT. Amino acids: CASSRSGNTEAFF.